This T cell receptor (beta chain) stems from a study of STAT3 mutations in large granular lymphocyte leukemia. As for the study in general: Immunosuppressive therapy was given to more than half of T-LGLL patients. Study conclusions and caveats: Suggested: STAT3 mutation was not the ancestral event for these clonal expansions. After therapy, about 35% of the 18 patients switched clonotypes, all new clones STAT3 wild type. In T-cell large granular lymphocyte leukemia, about half of patients showed multiple immunodominant subclonotypes.

With regard to this clone: The antigen remains undetermined.

TCRbeta libraries averaged around 41,000 productive templates per sample. This table comes from immunoSEQ multiplex PCR, and its TCRdb copy is limited to in-frame clones, with some not included. This table has thousands of clones, roughly 91% appearing once. The sample consisted of peripheral blood mononuclear cells. This clonotype originated in a middle-aged man with T-cell large granular lymphocyte leukemia. Some clones in this sample may be carry-over from other donors' samples.

This CDR3 reads CASSLDRGTDTQYF. The CDR3 nucleotides read TGCGCCAGCAGCTTGGACAGGGGCACAGATACGCAGTATTTT. The chain recombines TRBV5-1 with TRBJ2-3; tentatively, D is TRBD1 (6 bases). V gave up 0 bases and J gave up 1 base, with 6 bases separating them. This CDR3 comprises 14 residues. Germline V gene lookup returns CDR1 SGHRS and CDR2 YFSETQ.